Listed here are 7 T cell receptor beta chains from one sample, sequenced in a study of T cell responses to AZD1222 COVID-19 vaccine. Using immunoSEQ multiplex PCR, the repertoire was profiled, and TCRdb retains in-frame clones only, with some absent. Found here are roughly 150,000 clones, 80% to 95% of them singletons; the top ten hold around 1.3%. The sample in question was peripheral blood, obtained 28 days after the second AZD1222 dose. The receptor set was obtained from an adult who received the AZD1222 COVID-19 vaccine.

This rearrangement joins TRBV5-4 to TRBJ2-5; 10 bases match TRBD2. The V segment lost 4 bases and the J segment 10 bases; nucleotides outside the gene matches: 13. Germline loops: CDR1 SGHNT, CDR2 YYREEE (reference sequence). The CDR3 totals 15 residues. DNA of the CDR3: TGTGCCAGCAGCAGAGGACTAGCGGACACCCGGGGCCAGTACTTC. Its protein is CASSRGLADTRGQYF.

Written as DNA, the CDR3 is TGTGCCAGCAGCCGGGGGACAGGGGGCGCGGGCTCCTACAATGAGCAGTTCTTC. This sequence encodes CASSRGTGGAGSYNEQFF. The chain recombines TRBV7-3 with TRBJ2-1; 12 bases align to TRBD1. The CDR3 is made up of 18 amino acids. Germline CDR1 and CDR2: SGHTA and FQGTGA. With V trimmed by 5 bases and J by 0 bases, 8 bases remained unmatched.

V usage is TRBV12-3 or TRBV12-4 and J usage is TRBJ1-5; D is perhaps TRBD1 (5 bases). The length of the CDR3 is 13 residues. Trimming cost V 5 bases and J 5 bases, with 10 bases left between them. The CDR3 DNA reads TGTGCCAGCAGTCCGCAGGGCCATCAGCCCCAGCATTTT. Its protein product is CASSPQGHQPQHF.

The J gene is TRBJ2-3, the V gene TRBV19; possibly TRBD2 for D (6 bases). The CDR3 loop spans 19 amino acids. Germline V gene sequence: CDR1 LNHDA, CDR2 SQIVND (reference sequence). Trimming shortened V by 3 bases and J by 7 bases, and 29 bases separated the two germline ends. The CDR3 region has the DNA TGTGCCAGTAGTATGATCCACACCGCTAGCGCCCACGAACATTATACGCAGTATTTT. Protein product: CASSMIHTASAHEHYTQYF.

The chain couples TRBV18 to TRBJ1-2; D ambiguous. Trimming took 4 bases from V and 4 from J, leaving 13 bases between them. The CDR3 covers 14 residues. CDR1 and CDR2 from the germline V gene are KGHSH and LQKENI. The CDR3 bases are TGTGCCAGCTCACAGGATCGAGGCACCTATGGCTACACCTTC. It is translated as CASSQDRGTYGYTF.

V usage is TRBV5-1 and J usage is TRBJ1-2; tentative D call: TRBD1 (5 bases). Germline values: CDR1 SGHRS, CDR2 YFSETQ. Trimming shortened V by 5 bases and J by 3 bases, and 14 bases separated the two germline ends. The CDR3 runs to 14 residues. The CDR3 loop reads CASSPDGGDYGYTF. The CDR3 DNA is TGCGCCAGCAGTCCGGACGGGGGGGACTATGGCTACACCTTC.

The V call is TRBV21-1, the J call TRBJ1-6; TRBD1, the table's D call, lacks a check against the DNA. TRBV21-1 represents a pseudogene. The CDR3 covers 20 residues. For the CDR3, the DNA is TGTGCCAGCAGCATTTACCCGGGACAAAAGCCGGCGCACTATAATTCACCCCTCCACTTT. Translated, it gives CASSIYPGQKPAHYNSPLHF.